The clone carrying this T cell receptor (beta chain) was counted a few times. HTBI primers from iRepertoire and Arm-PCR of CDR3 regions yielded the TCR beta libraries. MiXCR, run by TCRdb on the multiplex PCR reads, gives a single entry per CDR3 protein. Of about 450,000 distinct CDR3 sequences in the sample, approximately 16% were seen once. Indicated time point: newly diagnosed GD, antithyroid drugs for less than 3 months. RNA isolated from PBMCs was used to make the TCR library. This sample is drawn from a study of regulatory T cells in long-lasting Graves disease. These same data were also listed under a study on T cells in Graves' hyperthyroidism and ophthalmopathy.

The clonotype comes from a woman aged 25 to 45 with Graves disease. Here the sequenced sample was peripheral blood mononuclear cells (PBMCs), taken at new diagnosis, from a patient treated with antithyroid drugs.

CDR3 in DNA: TGCAGTGCTAGTTGGCGAGACAATGAGCAGTTCTTC. Amino acid sequence: CSASWRDNEQFF. The V call is TRBV20-1, the J call TRBJ2-1; no reliable D call. Looked up from germline, CDR1 is DFQATT and CDR2 is SNEGSKA (reference sequence). The CDR3 covers 12 residues. Trimming took 3 bases from V and 5 from J, leaving 8 bases between them.